This is a list of T cell receptor beta chains from one sample in a study of siplizumab effects on memory and regulatory T cells. Produced via immunoSEQ multiplex PCR; TCRdb's table is partial and in-frame only. The data show approximately 110,000 clones, 92% seen once. Sequencing was done on a sample of Tregs sorted from blood. These receptors were collected from a human donor in good health. CDR3s include the opening cysteine and the closing phenylalanine or tryptophan. D genes are given only for firm matches. The size field is filled for only some rows; it gives once, few, many or a size class.

V	J	size	D	CDR3	DNA
TRBV9	TRBJ2-5	.	TRBD1	CASSVRRTGETQYF	TGTGCCAGCAGCGTACGACGGACAGGAGAGACCCAGTACTTC
TRBV5-1	TRBJ1-1	.	.	CASRLGDMNTEAFF	TGCGCCAGCAGGCTGGGAGACATGAACACTGAAGCTTTCTTT
TRBV29-1	TRBJ1-2	.	.	CSVEPAANYGYTF	TGCAGCGTTGAGCCCGCCGCTAACTATGGCTACACCTTC
TRBV7-2	TRBJ1-1	.	.	CASSLAGVTEAFF	TGTGCCAGCAGCTTAGCTGGGGTCACTGAAGCTTTCTTT
TRBV6-5	TRBJ1-2	.	.	CASSYQGWAGYTF	TGTGCCAGCAGTTACCAGGGATGGGCTGGCTACACCTTC
TRBV2	TRBJ2-7	.	.	CASSVQGYEQYF	TGTGCCAGCAGTGTGCAAGGCTACGAGCAGTACTTC
TRBV7-3	TRBJ2-5	.	.	CASSLRGASRETQYF	TGTGCCAGCAGCTTAAGAGGCGCTAGCAGGGAGACCCAGTACTTC
TRBV6-6	TRBJ1-2	.	.	CASSYSVGGGYTF	TGTGCCAGCAGTTACTCCGTGGGGGGCGGCTACACCTTC
TRBV5-6	TRBJ1-2	once	.	CASSRDNYGYTF	TGTGCCAGCAGCCGGGATAACTATGGCTACACCTTC
TRBV5-1	TRBJ1-1	.	.	CASSSSRDTEAFF	TGCGCCAGCAGCTCCTCAAGGGACACTGAAGCTTTCTTT
TRBV7-9	TRBJ2-1	.	.	CASSREISQYNEQFF	TGTGCCAGCAGCAGGGAAATAAGCCAATACAATGAGCAGTTCTTC
TRBV5-1	TRBJ1-1	.	.	CASSPKDLNTEAFF	TGCGCCAGCAGCCCTAAAGACCTGAACACTGAAGCTTTCTTT
TRBV6-5	TRBJ1-3	once	.	CASRGFGNTIYF	TGTGCCAGCAGGGGATTTGGAAACACCATATATTTT
TRBV4-1	TRBJ2-7	.	.	CASSQDAGSYEQYF	TGCGCCAGCAGCCAAGATGCCGGCTCCTACGAGCAGTACTTC
TRBV19	TRBJ2-7	.	.	CASSILGGSYEQYF	TGTGCCAGTAGTATATTGGGGGGCTCCTACGAGCAGTACTTC
TRBV29-1	TRBJ2-1	.	TRBD2	CSVSLSSGYNEQFF	TGCAGCGTCTCCCTGTCTAGCGGGTACAATGAGCAGTTCTTC
TRBV5-1	TRBJ1-3	.	.	CASSLEGYGNTIYF	TGCGCCAGCAGCTTGGAGGGTTATGGAAACACCATATATTTT
TRBV18	TRBJ1-5	.	.	CASSPGRDQPQHF	TGTGCCAGCTCACCGGGGCGCGATCAGCCCCAGCATTTT
TRBV7-9	TRBJ2-3	.	.	CAAGNSRFTDTQYF	TGTGCTGCGGGGAATAGTAGGTTCACAGATACGCAGTATTTT
TRBV9	TRBJ1-1	.	.	CASSTHLGEGRTEAFF	TGTGCCAGCAGCACCCACCTAGGGGAGGGAAGAACTGAAGCTTTCTTT
TRBV2	TRBJ1-4	.	.	CASRGRMKLFF	TGTGCCAGCAGGGGGAGGATGAAACTGTTTTTT
TRBV29-1	TRBJ1-4	.	.	CSVKPTVTNEKLFF	TGCAGCGTCAAACCGACGGTCACTAATGAAAAACTGTTTTTT
TRBV11-1	TRBJ2-7	.	TRBD1	CASSWTGDYEQYF	TGTGCCAGCAGCTGGACAGGTGACTACGAGCAGTACTTC
TRBV5-6	TRBJ1-5	.	.	CASSLAGTNSNQPQHF	TGTGCCAGCAGCTTGGCCGGGACCAACAGCAATCAGCCCCAGCATTTT
TRBV2	TRBJ1-4	few	.	CASSVDYNEKLFF	TGTGCCAGCAGTGTCGATTATAATGAAAAACTGTTTTTT
TRBV18	TRBJ2-7	.	TRBD2	CASSARGVSYEQYF	TGTGCCAGCTCGGCGCGGGGGGTTTCCTACGAGCAGTACTTC
TRBV27	TRBJ2-3	.	TRBD2	CASSLSRRLARRQDTQYF	TGTGCCAGCAGTTTATCTCGCCGACTAGCGAGACGACAAGATACGCAGTATTTT
TRBV30	TRBJ1-2	once	TRBD1	CAWSVEDRVAGYTF	TGTGCCTGGAGTGTAGAGGACAGGGTAGCTGGCTACACCTTC
TRBV29-1	TRBJ1-2	.	.	CSVSRGNYGYTF	TGCAGCGTATCAAGGGGGAACTATGGCTACACCTTC
TRBV7-2	TRBJ2-7	.	.	CASSSLDSGRPGYEQYF	TGTGCCAGCAGCTCCCTCGATAGCGGACGTCCGGGGTACGAGCAGTACTTC
TRBV7-9	TRBJ2-5	.	TRBD1	CASSLRGLGETQYF	TGTGCCAGCAGCTTAAGGGGGCTCGGAGAGACCCAGTACTTC
TRBV15	TRBJ2-4	.	.	CATSRVVIGGNIQYF	TGTGCCACCAGCAGAGTCGTCATAGGGGGAAACATTCAGTACTTC
TRBV19	TRBJ1-5	.	TRBD1	CASRDRIGQGYQPQHF	TGTGCCAGTAGGGACCGGATAGGACAGGGGTATCAGCCCCAGCATTTT
TRBV4-2	TRBJ2-1	.	TRBD2	CASSQVVGLAGGYEQFF	TGTGCCAGCAGCCAAGTGGTGGGACTAGCGGGGGGGTATGAGCAGTTCTTC
TRBV5-4	TRBJ2-7	.	.	CASSYGGAYEQYF	TGTGCCAGCAGCTACGGGGGAGCCTACGAGCAGTACTTC
TRBV29-1	TRBJ2-3	.	.	CSIKSRGRTDTQYF	TGCAGCATCAAAAGCAGGGGGAGGACAGATACGCAGTATTTT
TRBV6-5	TRBJ2-7	.	.	CASSRHWGYEQYF	TGTGCCAGCAGTCGTCATTGGGGCTACGAGCAGTACTTC
TRBV6-5	TRBJ1-1	.	.	CASSYLGEAFF	TGTGCCAGCAGTTATCTGGGTGAAGCTTTCTTT
TRBV10-1	TRBJ2-5	.	.	CASSGSHQETQYF	TGCGCCAGCAGTGGATCTCATCAAGAGACCCAGTACTTC
TRBV6-5	TRBJ1-1	.	.	CASSAIGVFAEAFF	TGTGCCAGCAGTGCGATAGGGGTATTCGCTGAAGCTTTCTTT
TRBV4-2	TRBJ2-5	.	TRBD2	CASSQAGLAGEEETQYF	TGTGCCAGCAGCCAAGCTGGTCTAGCGGGGGAGGAGGAGACCCAGTACTTC
TRBV29-1	TRBJ2-1	.	.	CSVVEQILSYNEQFF	TGCAGCGTTGTCGAGCAGATACTCTCCTACAATGAGCAGTTCTTC
TRBV6-5	TRBJ2-3	.	.	CASSYSEGADTQYF	TGTGCCAGCAGTTACTCTGAGGGCGCAGATACGCAGTATTTT
TRBV9	TRBJ1-2	.	.	CASSVGVGGYTF	TGTGCCAGCAGCGTAGGCGTCGGGGGCTACACCTTC
TRBV6-1	TRBJ2-4	.	.	CASSGGDLAKNIQYF	TGTGCCAGCAGTGGAGGGGACCTAGCCAAAAACATTCAGTACTTC
TRBV9	TRBJ2-5	.	.	CASSVALPGTQLAETQYF	TGTGCCAGCAGCGTAGCCCTTCCTGGGACCCAGCTGGCCGAGACCCAGTACTTC
TRBV11-2	TRBJ2-7	.	TRBD1	CASSLDLGQGFYEQYF	TGTGCCAGCAGCTTAGATCTGGGACAGGGTTTCTACGAGCAGTACTTC
TRBV6-1	TRBJ1-2	.	.	CASSSPRTAYGYTF	TGTGCCAGCAGTTCCCCAAGGACAGCCTATGGCTACACCTTC
TRBV6-5	TRBJ2-7	.	TRBD1	CASSPRTGAYEQYF	TGTGCCAGCAGTCCCCGGACAGGGGCCTACGAGCAGTACTTC
TRBV29-1	TRBJ1-4	.	.	CSVEGVTNEKLFF	TGCAGCGTTGAAGGGGTTACTAATGAAAAACTGTTTTTT
TRBV23-1	TRBJ1-3	.	.	CASSQSPQTF	TGCGCCAGCAGTCAATCCCCACAGACTTTT
TRBV6-1	TRBJ1-4	once	TRBD1	CASRTGPTNEKLFF	TGTGCCAGCAGGACAGGGCCAACTAATGAAAAACTGTTTTTT